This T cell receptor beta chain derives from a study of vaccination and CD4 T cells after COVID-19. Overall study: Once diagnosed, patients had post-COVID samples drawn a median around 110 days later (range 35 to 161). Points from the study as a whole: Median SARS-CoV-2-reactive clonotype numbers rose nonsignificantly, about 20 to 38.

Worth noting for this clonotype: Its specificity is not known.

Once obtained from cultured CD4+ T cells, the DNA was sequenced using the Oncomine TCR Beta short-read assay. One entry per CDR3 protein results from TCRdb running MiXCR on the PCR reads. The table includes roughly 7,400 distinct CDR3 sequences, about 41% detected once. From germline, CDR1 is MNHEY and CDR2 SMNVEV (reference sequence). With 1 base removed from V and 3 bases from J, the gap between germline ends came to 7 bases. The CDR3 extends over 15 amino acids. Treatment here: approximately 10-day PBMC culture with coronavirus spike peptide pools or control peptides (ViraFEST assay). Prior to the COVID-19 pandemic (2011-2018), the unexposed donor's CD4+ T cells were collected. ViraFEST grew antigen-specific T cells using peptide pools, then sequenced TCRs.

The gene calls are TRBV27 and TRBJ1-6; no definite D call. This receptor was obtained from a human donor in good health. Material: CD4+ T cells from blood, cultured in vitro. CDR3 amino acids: CASSLYVSYNSPLHF. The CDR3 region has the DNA TGTGCCAGCAGTTTATATGTAAGCTATAATTCACCCCTCCACTTT.